The clone carrying this T cell receptor (beta chain) was seen at least ten times. Its antigen is unknown. This CDR3 is built from 12 residues. Per the germline V gene, CDR1 is SGHVS and CDR2 is FQNEAQ. The V end lost 1 base, the J end lost 4 bases, and 4 bases lay between the germline ends. These data are taken from a study of immune heterogeneity within non-small cell lung tumors. About the research overall: In total, the tumors were 4 squamous cell carcinomas, some ten non-squamous carcinomas and 1 not otherwise specified.

Amplification of TCR beta CDR3 was performed by multiplex PCR with 32 V and 13 J primers. TCRdb analysed the multiplex PCR reads with MiXCR anew, one entry per CDR3 protein. The table shows 20,000 to 25,000 distinct CDR3 sequences, with around 28% occurring only once. Overall study results and limits: Different tumor locations in one patient shared dominant CDR3 beta clonotypes yet harbored unique high-frequency clones.

The template for each sample was 600 ng of genomic DNA, which had been extracted from bulk tumor tissue. Surgical sampling yielded several biopsies per primary tumor (spaced far apart). Patients with untreated, newly diagnosed non-small cell lung cancer underwent curative surgery. The sample was lung tumor tissue. The clonotype comes from a man between 40 and 49 years old with non-small cell lung cancer. This sequence joins TRBV7-8 and TRBJ1-2; D uncertain. This chain's CDR3 is CASSLDTYGYTF. The CDR3 nucleotides read TGTGCCAGCAGCTTAGACACCTATGGCTACACCTTC.